The sample holds many counts of the clone carrying this TCR beta chain. Its antigen is unidentified. The data are from a study of T cell repertoires in cytomegalovirus infection. Study background: Recently identified HLA-C-restricted CMV epitopes were among the peptides used. Public TCR beta signature analysis indicated the presence of both CMV infection and matching HLA type. Study results and limitations: The cumulative frequency of public TCR beta families identified carriers of CMV plus the relevant HLA.

J was trimmed by 6 bases and V by 3 bases; bases with no gene match: 8. CDR1 and CDR2 (germline): SGHTA, FQGNSA. The CDR3 extends over 15 amino acids. Each CDR3 protein gets one entry after TCRdb re-called the reads with MiXCR. The table shows 640,000 or so distinct CDR3 sequences, with roughly 30% occurring only once. The V gene is TRBV7-2, the J gene TRBJ2-3, with TRBD2 matching over 8 bases. The sequence was collected from a human donor in good health (CMV status not recorded). Some clones in this sample may be carry-over from other donors' samples. Here the sequenced sample was cultured PBMCs, taken from culture after CMV antigen stimulation. CDR3: CASSFRAGGGDTQYF. The CDR3 nucleotides read TGTGCCAGCAGCTTTCGCGCGGGAGGTGGGGATACGCAGTATTTT.